This T cell receptor beta chain is from a study of memory CD4+ T cells and cytomegalovirus serostatus. Whole-study findings and limits: The CMV-associated TCR signature appears largely within the CD4+ memory repertoire.

A remark on this clone: No antigen is known for it.

Single viable CD3+CD4+CD8-CD45RO+ cells were sorted as the memory CD4+ T cells. This CDR3 comprises 15 residues. The V and J ends lost 3 bases and 0 bases respectively, with 9 bases between them. Germline V gene lookup returns CDR1 LNHNV and CDR2 YYDKDF (reference sequence). TCRdb's copy holds only in-frame clones and misses some; the assay was immunoSEQ multiplex PCR. Of about 61,000 clones listed, approximately 78% are singletons. The receptor was isolated from an adult in good health and CMV-seronegative. V is TRBV15 and J is TRBJ1-3; D gene ambiguous. Sample: memory CD4+ T cells from blood. This chain's CDR3 is CATSSDTLSGNTIYF. The CDR3 region has the DNA TGTGCCACCAGCAGTGATACACTCTCTGGAAACACCATATATTTT.